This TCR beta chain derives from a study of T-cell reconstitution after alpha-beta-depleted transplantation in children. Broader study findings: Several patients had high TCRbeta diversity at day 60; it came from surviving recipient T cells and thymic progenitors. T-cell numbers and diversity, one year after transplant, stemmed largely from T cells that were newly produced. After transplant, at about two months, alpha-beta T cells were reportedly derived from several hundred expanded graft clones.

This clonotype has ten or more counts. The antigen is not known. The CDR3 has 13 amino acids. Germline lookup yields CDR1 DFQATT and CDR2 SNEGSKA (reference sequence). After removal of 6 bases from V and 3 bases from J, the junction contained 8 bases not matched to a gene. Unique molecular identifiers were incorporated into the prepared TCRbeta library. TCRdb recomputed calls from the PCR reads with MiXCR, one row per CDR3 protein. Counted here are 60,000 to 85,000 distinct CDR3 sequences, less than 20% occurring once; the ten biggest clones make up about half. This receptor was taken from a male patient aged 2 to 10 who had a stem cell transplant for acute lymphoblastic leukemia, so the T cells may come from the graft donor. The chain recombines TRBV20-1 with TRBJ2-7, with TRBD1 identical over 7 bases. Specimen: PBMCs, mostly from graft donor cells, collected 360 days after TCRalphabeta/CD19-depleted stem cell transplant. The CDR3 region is CSARTGQLYEQYF. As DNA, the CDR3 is TGCAGTGCGCGAACGGGACAGCTCTACGAGCAGTACTTC.